These 6 T cell receptor beta chains were all obtained from the same sample, sequenced in a study of cytomegalovirus exposure and HLA in healthy donors. PCR used 60 Vbeta primers and 13 Jbeta primers. Using immunoSEQ multiplex PCR, the repertoire was profiled, and TCRdb retains in-frame clones only, with some absent. The table has about 130,000 clones, around 80% seen once. Sample: PBMCs. The receptor set was obtained from a female donor in good health and CMV-seronegative.

J is TRBJ1-6 and V is TRBV10-1; TRBD1 agrees at 7 bases. The length of the CDR3 is 15 residues. After removal of 6 bases from V and 0 bases from J, the junction contained 2 bases not matched to a gene. CDR1 is WNHNN and CDR2 is SYGVQD in the germline V gene (reference sequence). Written as DNA, the CDR3 is TGCGCCAGCAGAAGGGACAGCTCCTATAATTCACCCCTCCACTTT. Residues: CASRRDSSYNSPLHF.

CDR3 in DNA: TGCGCCAGCAGCCAAGCGGGACTAGCGGGAGGCTCCTACGAGCAGTACTTC. Protein product: CASSQAGLAGGSYEQYF. This chain uses TRBV4-1 with TRBJ2-7; TRBD2 matches 15 bases. The CDR3 spans 17 residues. The V gene's germline CDR1 is MGHRA and CDR2 YSYEKL. The junction had 1 base not matched to a gene; V was cut back by 1 base and J by 0 bases.

V and J are TRBV5-1 and TRBJ2-2, with D hard to call. The V end lost 2 bases, the J end lost 1 base, and 6 bases lay between the germline ends. CDR3 length: 14 residues. In germline, CDR1 is SGHRS, CDR2 YFSETQ. CDR3 in DNA: TGCGCCAGCAGCTTTGGCGGGAACACCGGGGAGCTGTTTTTT. Translating gives CASSFGGNTGELFF.

The rearrangement uses TRBV19 and TRBJ1-4, with TRBD1 matching over 11 bases. V shed 6 bases and J 8 bases; nucleotides not matched to a gene: 8. The CDR3 covers 15 residues. CDR1 and CDR2 from the germline V gene are LNHDA and SQIVND (reference sequence). CDR3 sequence (DNA): TGTGCCAGTAGCCCAATTTGGACAGGGGGCGAAAAACTGTTTTTT. Translated, it gives CASSPIWTGGEKLFF.

V gene TRBV9 combines with J gene TRBJ2-1; 7 positions match TRBD1. The CDR3 totals 13 residues. The J segment lost 6 bases and the V segment lost 3 bases, leaving 3 bases of the junction unmatched. Germline V gene lookup returns CDR1 SGDLS and CDR2 YYNGEE. The CDR3 bases are TGTGCCAGCAGCGCTAACAGGGGCAATGAGCAGTTCTTC. As protein: CASSANRGNEQFF.

V is TRBV6-1 and J is TRBJ1-5; D is uncertain. The germline V gene encodes CDR1 MNHNS and CDR2 SASEGT. V lost 7 bases and J lost 3, with 16 bases in between. The CDR3 consists of 15 residues. This CDR3 is CASTPYGEINQPQHF. Here the CDR3 DNA reads TGTGCCAGCACTCCATATGGGGAGATCAATCAGCCCCAGCATTTT.